The 30 T cell receptor beta chains listed next were all sequenced from one sample in a study of T-cell memory formation after mild COVID-19. TCRdb reprocessed the 5' RACE reads with MiXCR, giving one entry per CDR3 protein. The sample records approximately 210,000 distinct CDR3 sequences, roughly a tenth being singletons. Material for sequencing was PBMCs or a T cell subset sorted from them (not recorded which). The receptors come from a man younger than 35 who had mild COVID-19 (a few samples of this study predate the infection). Cell type and time point are not known.

The chain uses TRBV20-1 and TRBJ1-2; perhaps TRBD1 as D (6 bases). Germline assignment: CDR1 DFQATT and CDR2 SNEGSKA (reference sequence). The V end lost 0 bases, the J end lost 7 bases, and 9 bases lay between the germline ends. CDR3 length equals 12 residues. The CDR3 sequence is CSARDRGPGYTF. CDR3 nucleotides: TGCAGTGCTAGAGACAGGGGCCCTGGCTACACCTTC.

V gene TRBV20-1 combines with J gene TRBJ2-7; TRBD2 matches at 10 bases. This CDR3 comprises 15 residues. Germline V CDR1 and CDR2: DFQATT, SNEGSKA (reference sequence). Trimming at V came to 6 bases and at J to 2 bases, leaving 10 bases not matched to a gene. The CDR3 nucleotides read TGCAGTGCAATCCGGACTAGCGGAACCACCTACGAGCAGTACTTC. As protein: CSAIRTSGTTYEQYF.

This clonotype occurred a few times. The chain uses TRBV9 and TRBJ2-3; no reliable D call. V lost 3 bases, J lost 2 bases, and 13 bases lay in between. This CDR3 region has 15 residues. Germline-derived CDR1 and CDR2 are SGDLS and YYNGEE. CDR3 in amino acids: CASSGVRVNTDTQYF. CDR3 bases: TGTGCCAGCAGCGGGGTTCGGGTAAACACAGATACGCAGTATTTT.

V is TRBV7-3 and J is TRBJ2-1; 8 nucleotides match TRBD2. CDR3 size: 16 residues. V was clipped by 3 bases and J by 0 bases; unmatched bases: 4. Germline lookup yields CDR1 SGHTA and CDR2 FQGTGA. In DNA form, the CDR3 reads TGTGCCAGCAGCTTCCTTAGCGGGGCCTCCTACAATGAGCAGTTCTTC. This codes for CASSFLSGASYNEQFF.

This chain joins TRBV20-1 and TRBJ1-2; perhaps TRBD1 as D (5 bases). Deletions cut 4 bases from V and 8 bases from J, with 14 bases between. The CDR3 has 12 residues. Germline CDR1 DFQATT, CDR2 SNEGSKA (reference sequence). CDR3 residues: CSANPPGRGYTF. Written as DNA, the CDR3 is TGCAGTGCTAATCCTCCGGGGCGGGGCTACACCTTC.

This clonotype turned up a few times. This sequence joins TRBV20-1 and TRBJ2-3; no firm D call. Germline values: CDR1 DFQATT, CDR2 SNEGSKA (reference sequence). The CDR3 is made up of 13 amino acids. V gave up 1 base and J gave up 1 base, with 6 bases separating them. This CDR3 reads CSARVLGTDTQYF. The CDR3, as DNA: TGCAGTGCTAGAGTCCTCGGCACAGATACGCAGTATTTT.

This clonotype was recorded at least ten times. The chain employs TRBV4-3 and TRBJ2-3, with TRBD2 matching over 8 bases. Germline CDR1 is LGHNA and CDR2 is YSLEER. V dropped 3 bases and J dropped 7; count of bases not matched to a gene: 6. The CDR3 spans 14 residues. As DNA, the CDR3 is TGCGCCAGCAGCCATGGCGGGGGGCCCTATACGCAGTATTTT. Residues: CASSHGGGPYTQYF.

This clonotype was found a few times. The chain employs TRBV20-1 and TRBJ1-5, with D unresolved. Germline V gives CDR1 DFQATT, CDR2 SNEGSKA (reference sequence). With 3 bases removed from V and 5 bases from J, the gap between germline ends came to 11 bases. The CDR3 totals 13 residues. CDR3 sequence: CSARVQFDQPQHF. CDR3 coding DNA: TGCAGTGCTAGGGTACAGTTCGATCAGCCCCAGCATTTT.

J is TRBJ1-1 and V is TRBV7-8; maybe TRBD1 (6 bases). CDR3 length: 13 residues. Germline V CDR1 and CDR2: SGHVS, FQNEAQ. Between the trimmed V and J ends, which lost 5 bases and 7 bases, there was a span of 14 bases. The CDR3 region has the DNA TGTGCCAGCAGCCTACAGGGAACCCTTGAAGCTTTCTTT. This codes for CASSLQGTLEAFF.

V and J are TRBV9 and TRBJ1-2; a weak D match, TRBD1 (5 bases). Germline V gene data show CDR1 as SGDLS and CDR2 as YYNGEE. Trimming took off 0 bases at V and 4 bases at J, with 7 bases between the two ends. The CDR3 runs to 13 residues. The CDR3 DNA is TGTGCCAGCAGCGTAGTAGGGACCTATGGCTACACCTTC. It encodes CASSVVGTYGYTF.

This clonotype came up a few times. The chain uses TRBV7-2 and TRBJ2-7; 7 bases agree with TRBD2. Germline values: CDR1 SGHTA, CDR2 FQGNSA. The CDR3 is made up of 11 amino acids. The V gene end was trimmed by 4 bases and the J gene end by 6 bases; junction bases not matched to a gene: 0. The CDR3 coding sequence is TGTGCCAGCAGCTCGGGAGGCGAGCAGTACGTC. Its protein is CASSSGGEQYV.

The chain employs TRBV12-3 or TRBV12-4 and TRBJ1-4; 8 nucleotides match TRBD1. This CDR3 spans 15 amino acids. With 5 bases clipped from V and 4 bases from J, the junction kept 6 bases outside the gene matches. The CDR3 region has the DNA TGTGCCAGCAGTATCAGGGGGCGGGATAATGAAAAACTGTTTTTT. It yields the protein CASSIRGRDNEKLFF.

The rearrangement links TRBV9 to TRBJ2-2, with 7 bases lining up with TRBD1. The germline V gene encodes CDR1 SGDLS and CDR2 YYNGEE. Trimming took 3 bases from V and 2 from J; bases not matched to a gene: 4. The CDR3 loop spans 15 amino acids. The CDR3 DNA follows: TGTGCCAGCAGCGCGGGACAGAGAAACACCGGGGAGCTGTTTTTT. Translation: CASSAGQRNTGELFF.

The chain has TRBV20-1 and TRBJ2-6, with no clear D. The CDR3 extends over 12 amino acids. Germline V gene data show CDR1 as DFQATT and CDR2 as SNEGSKA (reference sequence). V shed 6 bases and J shed 0 bases, with 3 bases lying between them. The CDR3 DNA follows: TGCAGTGCCCACTCTGGGGCCAACGTCCTGACTTTC. Protein product: CSAHSGANVLTF.

This clonotype was seen a handful of times. The V gene is TRBV5-4, the J gene TRBJ2-2; D call uncertain. From germline, CDR1 is SGHNT and CDR2 YYREEE (reference sequence). Trimming cost V 0 bases and J 0 bases, with 3 bases left between them. This CDR3 has 14 residues. The CDR3 nucleotides read TGTGCCAGCAGCTTGGGTACGAACACCGGGGAGCTGTTTTTT. Its protein is CASSLGTNTGELFF.

The CDR3 protein is CASSTEGQGIQYF. CDR3 sequence (DNA): TGTGCCAGCAGCACGGAGGGACAGGGCATTCAGTACTTC. The chain combines TRBV7-9 with TRBJ2-4; 9 bases match TRBD1. V dropped 5 bases and J dropped 9; count of bases not matched to a gene: 5. The CDR3 spans 13 residues. Looked up from germline, CDR1 is SEHNR and CDR2 is FQNEAQ (reference sequence).

This rearrangement joins TRBV7-2 to TRBJ1-1; the D is unclear. V lost 1 base, J lost 0 bases, and 9 bases lay in between. CDR3 length: 15 residues. CDR1 SGHTA and CDR2 FQGNSA come from the germline V gene. The DNA of the CDR3 is TGTGCCAGCAGCTTAGGTGTTAGATTGAACACTGAAGCTTTCTTT. Residues: CASSLGVRLNTEAFF.

The chain uses TRBV5-1 and TRBJ2-7, with 12 bases that match TRBD2. The ends lost 4 bases at V and 6 bases at J; junction bases unmatched: 8. The CDR3 consists of 15 residues. Looked up from germline, CDR1 is SGHRS and CDR2 is YFSETQ. The CDR3 spells CASSKTSGGRSEQYF. In DNA form, the CDR3 reads TGCGCCAGCAGCAAAACTAGCGGGGGGCGGAGCGAGCAGTACTTC.

This clonotype has only a few counts. The chain uses TRBV7-9 and TRBJ2-3, with D uncertain. The CDR3 runs 14 residues. V was clipped by 4 bases and J by 2 bases, with 10 bases between them. The germline CDR1 and CDR2 sequences are SEHNR and FQNEAQ (reference sequence). CDR3 in amino acids: CASSYEGLTDTQYF. The CDR3 DNA reads TGTGCCAGCAGCTACGAAGGCCTCACAGATACGCAGTATTTT.

This clonotype was seen more than once but under ten times. This chain links TRBV6-6 with TRBJ1-2, with D uncertain. The CDR3 runs to 12 residues. Trimming cost V 7 bases and J 8 bases, with 14 bases left between them. Germline V CDR1 and CDR2: MNHNY, SVGAGI (reference sequence). CDR3 region: CASIRVGWGYTF. CDR3 DNA: TGTGCCAGCATCCGAGTGGGGTGGGGCTACACCTTC.

The chain is built from TRBV5-1 and TRBJ2-5; 11 nucleotides line up with TRBD1. Trimming removed 4 bases from V and 4 bases from J; junction bases left unmatched: 3. This CDR3 contains 14 residues. The germline V gene has CDR1 SGHRS and CDR2 YFSETQ. The CDR3 nucleotides read TGCGCCAGCAGCGCCGGGACAGGGGGAGAGACCCAGTACTTC. It yields the protein CASSAGTGGETQYF.

This sequence joins TRBV12-3 or TRBV12-4 and TRBJ2-3; 8 nucleotides line up with TRBD2. Losses at the gene ends were 6 bases for V and 4 bases for J; bases not matched to a gene: 18. The length of the CDR3 is 18 residues. The DNA for the CDR3 is TGTGCCAGCAGCCGGAAAAGAGGACTAGCTTCAACTTCAGATACGCAGTATTTT. It translates to CASSRKRGLASTSDTQYF.

This chain connects TRBV19 to TRBJ2-6, with a weak D call TRBD2 (6 bases). Germline V CDR1 and CDR2: LNHDA, SQIVND (reference sequence). The CDR3 runs to 15 residues. The V end was cut by 3 bases, the J end by 2 bases, with 8 bases between. The CDR3 here is CASSIGGAGANVLTF. In nucleotides, the CDR3 is TGTGCCAGTAGTATTGGCGGGGCTGGGGCCAACGTCCTGACTTTC.

The V and J genes are TRBV20-1 and TRBJ2-3, with a tentative D call TRBD2 (6 bases). The CDR3 sequence is 13 residues long. Germline V gene sequence: CDR1 DFQATT, CDR2 SNEGSKA (reference sequence). The V gene lost 4 bases and the J gene lost 0 bases, with 8 bases spanning the gap. As DNA, the CDR3 is TGCAGTGCTACGGGAGCGAGCACAGATACGCAGTATTTT. This encodes CSATGASTDTQYF.

The table lists this clonotype with many counts. The chain joins TRBV7-3 to TRBJ2-2; D gene unclear. Looked up from germline, CDR1 is SGHTA and CDR2 is FQGTGA. Between the trimmed V and J ends, which lost 2 bases and 8 bases, there was a span of 6 bases. The CDR3 totals 12 residues. CDR3 sequence: CASSLLTGELFF. The CDR3 nucleotides are TGTGCCAGCAGCTTATTGACGGGGGAGCTGTTTTTT.

The CDR3 sequence is CASSLGGQGGHEQYF. CDR3 coding DNA: TGTGCCAGCAGCTTAGGAGGACAGGGGGGCCACGAGCAGTACTTC. V is TRBV7-8 and J is TRBJ2-7, with 10 bases fitting TRBD1. The CDR3 runs 15 residues. Germline V gene lookup returns CDR1 SGHVS and CDR2 FQNEAQ. J gave up 5 bases and V 1 base, and 5 bases lay outside the gene matches.

V gene TRBV4-1 combines with J gene TRBJ1-1; D is uncertain. The CDR3 covers 14 residues. V lost 5 bases, J lost 1 base, and 11 bases lay in between. CDR1 and CDR2 (germline): MGHRA, YSYEKL. As DNA, the CDR3 is TGCGCCAGCAGCGTGTTTCATCAGAACACTGAAGCTTTCTTT. Residues: CASSVFHQNTEAFF.

This clonotype was detected many times. The gene calls are TRBV7-9 and TRBJ2-7; D gene ambiguous. The CDR3 contains 11 residues. The V gene lost 1 base and the J gene lost 7 bases, with 5 bases spanning the gap. In germline, CDR1 is SEHNR, CDR2 FQNEAQ (reference sequence). CDR3 DNA: TGTGCCAGCAGCTTAGGACCAGAGCAGTACGTC. Translation: CASSLGPEQYV.

This clonotype was counted ten times or more. The V and J genes are TRBV6-5 and TRBJ2-7, with D hard to call. V gave up 4 bases and J gave up 6 bases, with 16 bases separating them. The V gene's germline CDR1 is MNHEY and CDR2 SVGAGI. The CDR3 consists of 14 residues. The CDR3 region is CASSFGLFRAEQYF. The CDR3 DNA reads as TGTGCCAGCAGTTTCGGCCTCTTTAGGGCCGAGCAGTACTTC.

This clonotype occurred a few times. The chain uses TRBV6-5 and TRBJ1-2; a weak D match, TRBD1 (5 bases). Germline CDR1 reads MNHEY; CDR2 reads SVGAGI. The CDR3 has 15 residues. V gave up 0 bases and J gave up 4 bases, with 12 bases separating them. CDR3 protein: CASSYSRHGGYGYTF. The DNA for the CDR3 is TGTGCCAGCAGTTACTCGAGGCACGGGGGCTATGGCTACACCTTC.